This passage covers 20 T cell receptor beta chains from one sample sequenced in a study of T-cell reconstitution after alpha-beta-depleted transplantation in children. Molecular barcoding with unique molecular identifiers was used for the TCRbeta library. Using its own MiXCR run on the PCR reads, TCRdb lists one record per CDR3 protein. The sample lists 420,000 or so distinct CDR3 sequences, approximately 10% occurring once. The sample consisted of PBMCs from the stem cell graft donor, taken from the stem cell graft. The receptors were sampled from a human donor who donated a stem cell graft to a child with acute myeloid leukemia.

This clonotype was detected a few times. The chain is built from TRBV29-1 and TRBJ2-7, with 9 positions matching TRBD2. The J segment lost 6 bases and the V segment lost 3 bases, leaving 9 bases of the junction unmatched. The CDR3 loop spans 14 amino acids. Germline V CDR1 and CDR2: SQVTM, ANQGSEA. CDR3 DNA: TGCAGCGTTGACCGAGCGGGGGGAGGGGGCGAGCAGTACTTC. The encoded protein is CSVDRAGGGGEQYF.

This clonotype has at least ten counts. This sequence joins TRBV29-1 and TRBJ2-1; D remains ambiguous. V shed 2 bases and J shed 3 bases, with 11 bases lying between them. This CDR3 contains 14 residues. Germline CDR1 is SQVTM and CDR2 is ANQGSEA. CDR3 bases: TGCAGCGTTGAATTGGCTCGGAACTACAATGAGCAGTTCTTC. It encodes CSVELARNYNEQFF.

The table lists this clonotype with a few counts. This chain links TRBV29-1 with TRBJ1-5, with D uncertain. The CDR3 has 12 residues. In germline, CDR1 is SQVTM, CDR2 ANQGSEA. Trimming took off 4 bases at V and 4 bases at J, with 8 bases between the two ends. CDR3 DNA: TGCAGCGTTGGGGCAGCAAATCAGCCCCAGCATTTT. This sequence encodes CSVGAANQPQHF.

This chain connects TRBV6-5 to TRBJ2-5; the match to TRBD2 covers 8 bases. This CDR3 contains 15 residues. J lost 1 base, V lost 6 bases, and 7 bases had no gene match. Germline-derived CDR1 and CDR2 are MNHEY and SVGAGI. The CDR3 DNA is TGTGCCAGCAGACCTCATGGGACTAGCCAAGAGACCCAGTACTTC. Amino acids: CASRPHGTSQETQYF.

This sequence joins TRBV3-1 and TRBJ2-3; weak D call: TRBD1 (5 bases). Germline-derived CDR1 and CDR2 are LGHDT and YNNKEL (reference sequence). The germline V and J ends were trimmed by 11 bases and 0 bases, with 24 bases remaining between them. The CDR3 sequence is 17 residues long. CDR3 amino acids: CASSKDEKGRSTDTQYF. The DNA for the CDR3 is TGTGCCTCCAGCAAGGACGAGAAGGGGCGCAGCACAGATACGCAGTATTTT.

This clonotype appeared many times. J is TRBJ2-2 and V is TRBV12-3 or TRBV12-4; D is ambiguous. The CDR3 totals 13 residues. The germline V and J ends were trimmed by 3 bases and 1 base, with 3 bases remaining between them. CDR3 amino acids: CASSFGNTGELFF. CDR3 nucleotides: TGTGCCAGCAGTTTCGGGAACACCGGGGAGCTGTTTTTT.

This clonotype was seen just once. Since a much larger clone is just one base distant, this may be a read error. This chain uses TRBV20-1 with TRBJ2-1; no definite D call. Germline V gene data show CDR1 as DFQATT and CDR2 as SNEGSKA (reference sequence). This CDR3 is 13 amino acids long. The DNA of the CDR3 is TGCAGTGCGGCCCAGGCAGTTTACAATGACCAGTTCTTC. It specifies CSAAQAVYNDQFF.

This clonotype was counted at least ten times. The V gene is TRBV5-1, the J gene TRBJ2-5; D is undetermined. The CDR3 totals 13 residues. Germline lookup yields CDR1 SGHRS and CDR2 YFSETQ. Trimming shortened V by 0 bases and J by 2 bases, and 5 bases separated the two germline ends. CDR3 DNA sequence: TGCGCCAGCAGCTTGGCGCAGCAAGAGACCCAGTACTTC. Its protein product is CASSLAQQETQYF. The full variable domain, its missing parts supplied by reference TRBV5-1 and TRBJ2-5, is KAGVTQTPRYLIKTRGQQVTLSCSPISGHRSVSWYQQTPGQGLQFLFEYFSETQRNKGNFPGRFSGRQFSNSRSEMNVSTLELGDSALYLCASSLAQQETQYFGPGTRLLVL.

This clonotype was counted between two and nine times. This chain links TRBV27 with TRBJ2-7; 7 positions agree with TRBD1. This CDR3 spans 16 amino acids. Germline V gene data show CDR1 as MNHEY and CDR2 as SMNVEV (reference sequence). V was pared by 5 bases and J by 5 bases, with 15 bases of the junction left unmatched. CDR3 DNA sequence: TGTGCCAGCAGTGAACCACCGGGACAGTACCCTCACGAGCAGTACTTC. Protein product: CASSEPPGQYPHEQYF.

Comments on this clonotype: It may be a read error: a sequence one base away is much more abundant. The J gene is TRBJ1-5, the V gene TRBV7-8; 7 nucleotides agree with TRBD1. The CDR3 consists of 12 residues. The trim removed 8 bases at V and 2 bases at J, leaving 0 bases unmatched. Germline V gene lookup returns CDR1 SGHVS and CDR2 FQNEAQ. The CDR3 protein is CASGTGNQPQHF. The DNA for the CDR3 is TGTGCCAGCGGGACAGGCAATCAGCCCCAGCATTTT.

The rearrangement links TRBV27 to TRBJ2-7; 7 bases match TRBD2. This CDR3 spans 14 amino acids. Per germline, CDR1 MNHEY and CDR2 SMNVEV (reference sequence). The V and J ends lost 5 bases and 4 bases, in that order; junction bases with no gene match: 8. CDR3 sequence: CASSQTSTRYEQYF. Here the CDR3 DNA reads TGTGCCAGCAGTCAGACTAGCACGAGGTACGAGCAGTACTTC.

CDR3 nucleotide sequence: TGCAGCGGCCGGAGGGGGGTTGATGAGCAGTTCTTC. It encodes CSGRRGVDEQFF. This chain joins TRBV29-1 and TRBJ2-1; D possibly uses TRBD1 or TRBD2 (6 bases each). Trimming pared 7 bases from V and 8 bases from J, leaving 15 bases between. Germline V lookup: CDR1 SQVTM, CDR2 ANQGSEA. This CDR3 has 12 amino acids.

The chain has TRBV6-1 and TRBJ2-5, with D possibly being TRBD1 or TRBD2 (5 bases each). Germline CDR1 is MNHNS and CDR2 is SASEGT. V was pared by 6 bases and J by 5 bases, with 19 bases between. The CDR3 length is 15 residues. CDR3 bases: TGTGCCAGCAGCGGGGTGAGGGGCCTTGGGGAGACCCAGTACTTC. This codes for CASSGVRGLGETQYF.

This clonotype came up a few times. V usage is TRBV10-3 and J usage is TRBJ2-3; TRBD2 matches at 10 bases. The CDR3 loop spans 15 amino acids. Germline CDR1 and CDR2: ENHRY and SYGVKD. V lost 7 bases to trimming and J lost 6 bases; unmatched junction nucleotides: 10. For the CDR3, the DNA is TGTGCCATCAAAGATAGCGGGGGGCTCTGGGATACGCAGTATTTT. It translates to CAIKDSGGLWDTQYF.

The chain uses TRBV3-1 and TRBJ2-1; D remains unclear. Per the germline V gene, CDR1 is LGHDT and CDR2 is YNNKEL (reference sequence). The V gene lost 1 base and the J gene lost 4 bases, with 11 bases spanning the gap. The CDR3 covers 15 residues. CDR3 sequence (DNA): TGTGCCAGCAGCCAAGGGGCCCTGATATACAATGAGCAGTTCTTC. Its protein product is CASSQGALIYNEQFF.

V usage is TRBV5-6 and J usage is TRBJ1-1, with 10 nucleotides matching TRBD1. The length of the CDR3 is 17 residues. V lost 4 bases, J lost 1 base, and 10 bases stayed unmatched. CDR1 and CDR2 from the germline V gene are SGHDT and YYEEEE. This CDR3 reads CASSGRDRGGRNTEAFF. The CDR3 region has the DNA TGTGCCAGCAGCGGCCGGGACAGGGGAGGGCGGAACACTGAAGCTTTCTTT.

This clonotype appeared a few times. This rearrangement joins TRBV12-3 or TRBV12-4 to TRBJ2-1; 11 nucleotides align to TRBD2. This CDR3 contains 18 residues. Trimming cost V 5 bases and J 5 bases; bases outside gene matches: 14. The chain's CDR3 is CASSVFGLAGRRDNEQFF. The CDR3 DNA reads TGTGCCAGCAGTGTATTTGGACTAGCGGGTCGGAGGGACAATGAGCAGTTCTTC.

The chain has TRBV21-1 and TRBJ2-1; TRBD2, the D gene given by the table, was not confirmed from the DNA. TRBV21-1 is tagged as a pseudogene. The CDR3 contains 17 residues. CDR3 residues: CASSTPAGGSSYNEQFF. In DNA form, the CDR3 reads TGTGCCAGCAGCACCCCCGCGGGGGGGTCTTCCTACAATGAGCAGTTCTTC.

This clonotype has ten or more counts. The rearrangement uses TRBV7-2 and TRBJ2-5, with a tentative D call TRBD1 (5 bases). Per germline, CDR1 SGHTA and CDR2 FQGNSA. V lost 2 bases to trimming and J lost 5 bases, with 12 bases between them. This CDR3 comprises 14 residues. For the CDR3, the DNA is TGTGCCAGCAGCTTACAGGGAATGTGGGAGACCCAGTACTTC. Its protein product is CASSLQGMWETQYF.

This clonotype was seen many times. This chain links TRBV11-2 with TRBJ2-4; D is unclear. Germline CDR1 is SGHAT and CDR2 is FQNNGV. The CDR3 loop spans 14 amino acids. V was trimmed by 3 bases and J by 1 base, leaving 7 bases between them. CDR3 sequence: CASSFGYAKNIQYF. The CDR3 region has the DNA TGTGCCAGCAGCTTCGGTTACGCCAAAAACATTCAGTACTTC. Complete variable domain (other parts from reference TRBV11-2 and TRBJ2-4): EAGVAQSPRYKIIEKRQSVAFWCNPISGHATLYWYQQILGQGPKLLIQFQNNGVVDDSQLPKDRFSAERLKGVDSTLKIQPAKLEDSAVYLCASSFGYAKNIQYFGAGTRLSVL.